This T cell receptor beta chain appears in the sequencing data of a study of control samples from healthy donors and cancer patients. Worth noting for this clone: Other DNA sequences in the same sample also yield this CDR3.

TCRdb's table, derived via immunoSEQ multiplex PCR, lists solely in-frame clones and lacks some. The repertoire holds some 130,000 clones, with about 90% as singletons. The CDR3 is 11 residues long. Per germline, CDR1 MNHEY and CDR2 SMNVEV (reference sequence). The V and J ends lost 3 bases and 4 bases respectively, with 3 bases between them. This TCR came from a man aged 45-65 years with head and neck cancer. The specimen was PBMCs. The chain is built from TRBV27 and TRBJ1-1; D uncertain. The CDR3 sequence: CASSLGTEAFF. CDR3 nucleotides: TGTGCCAGCAGTTTGGGCACTGAAGCTTTCTTT.